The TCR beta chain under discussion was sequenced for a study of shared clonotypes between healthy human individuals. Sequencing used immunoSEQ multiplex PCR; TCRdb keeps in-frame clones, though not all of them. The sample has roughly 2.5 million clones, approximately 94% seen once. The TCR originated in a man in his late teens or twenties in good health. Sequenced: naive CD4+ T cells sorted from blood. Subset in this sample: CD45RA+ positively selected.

Here the CDR3 DNA reads TGTGCCATCACGGGGGGCACCGGGGAGCTGTTTTTT. Translating it yields CAITGGTGELFF. The rearrangement links TRBV10-3 to TRBJ2-2, with TRBD2 matching over 7 bases. This CDR3 is built from 12 residues. Germline CDR1 reads ENHRY; CDR2 reads SYGVKD. The junction had 0 bases not matched to a gene; V was cut back by 7 bases and J by 4 bases.